This entry features one T cell receptor (beta chain) sequence. Its specificity is unknown. This entry is derived from a study of regulatory T cells in long-lasting Graves disease. Germline trimming cut 5 bases from V and 0 bases from J; bases unmatched to any gene: 4. This CDR3 region has 15 residues. CDR1 is SEHNR and CDR2 is FQNEAQ in the germline V gene (reference sequence). According to the study, TCR beta libraries were built with iRepertoire HTBI primers and CDR3-region Arm-PCR. TCRdb processed the multiplex PCR reads anew with MiXCR; each CDR3 protein has one entry. The sample includes 350,000 to 400,000 distinct CDR3 sequences, under 20% seen only once; the top ten take 20% to 25%. Study-wide results and limits: Persistent disease was associated with favored TRBV28 usage and with favored use of TRBJ1-2 and TRBJ2-5. Accuracy may have been reduced by the small sample size.

Time point meaning: newly diagnosed GD, antithyroid drugs for less than 3 months. Extracted PBMC RNA gave rise to the TCR library. Doctors identified Graves' disease using the American Thyroid Association guidelines. A further study also used this sample, focusing on T cells in Graves' hyperthyroidism and ophthalmopathy.

This clonotype originated in a woman between 18 and 29 years old with Graves disease. The chain combines TRBV7-9 with TRBJ2-1; 7 positions match TRBD2. The sequences come from peripheral blood mononuclear cells (PBMCs), collected at new diagnosis, from a patient treated with antithyroid drugs. The CDR3 here is CASSTTSPSYNEQFF. CDR3 DNA sequence: TGTGCCAGCAGCACGACTAGCCCCTCCTACAATGAGCAGTTCTTC.